This is a list of T cell receptor beta chains from one sample in a study of shared clonotypes between healthy human individuals. Sequencing was performed with immunoSEQ multiplex PCR; in TCRdb, only in-frame clones are kept and a portion is missing. The table records about 79,000 clones, about 61% of them present only once. The sample consisted of memory CD8+ T cells sorted from blood. These receptors came from a man aged 25 to 45 in good health. CDR3s include the opening cysteine and the closing phenylalanine or tryptophan. The D gene is left open where the match is weak. Only some rows state a clone size, as once, few, many or a class for expanded clones.

- - TRBJ2-3 TRBV9 CASSPPVGADTQYF TGTGCCAGCAGCCCCCCGGTGGGAGCCGATACGCAGTATTTT
TRBD1 few TRBJ1-5 TRBV14 CARIQGNESNQPQHF TGTGCCAGGATACAGGGGAATGAGAGCAATCAGCCCCAGCATTTT
TRBD2 many TRBJ2-1 TRBV6-5 CASSNGAGGYEQFF TGTGCCAGCAGTAATGGGGCGGGAGGGTATGAGCAGTTCTTC
- - TRBJ2-7 TRBV9 CASSVEGTSSYEQYF TGTGCCAGCAGCGTAGAAGGGACATCTTCCTACGAGCAGTACTTC
TRBD2 few TRBJ2-1 TRBV10-2 CASSEAGGGNEQFF TGCGCCAGCAGTGAAGCGGGAGGGGGGAATGAGCAGTTCTTC
TRBD2 - TRBJ2-7 TRBV28 CASSFRIAGEDSYEQYF TGTGCCAGCAGTTTTAGAATAGCGGGAGAGGACTCCTACGAGCAGTACTTC
- - TRBJ2-1 TRBV6-5 CASSTTGYNEQFF TGTGCCAGCAGTACTACAGGGTACAATGAGCAGTTCTTC
- - TRBJ2-7 TRBV27 CASSSKTRRNEQYF TGTGCCAGCAGTTCCAAAACTAGACGGAACGAGCAGTACTTC
- few TRBJ2-1 TRBV19 CASSISFGNEQFF TGTGCCAGTAGTATATCGTTTGGGAATGAGCAGTTCTTC
- once TRBJ2-7 TRBV5-6 CASSLVARSSYEQYF TGTGCCAGCAGCTTGGTAGCGAGGAGCTCCTACGAGCAGTACTTC
- few TRBJ2-7 TRBV7-9 CASSLAMGLTSYEQYF TGTGCCAGCAGCTTAGCGATGGGGTTAACGTCCTACGAGCAGTACTTC
- - TRBJ1-2 TRBV7-2 CASSLGGVTHGYTF TGTGCCAGCAGCTTAGGTGGGGTCACACATGGCTACACCTTC
- - TRBJ2-5 TRBV28 CASSRRVDQETQYF TGTGCCAGCAGTCGCCGGGTAGACCAAGAGACCCAGTACTTC
- many TRBJ1-4 TRBV11-2 CARDIGITNEKLFF TGTGCCAGGGATATTGGAATAACTAATGAAAAACTGTTTTTT
TRBD2 many TRBJ2-7 TRBV6-1 CASSEAEREYSEQYF TGTGCCAGCAGTGAAGCCGAGCGGGAGTATTCGGAGCAGTACTTC
- - TRBJ1-2 TRBV28 CATDRQMSGYTF TGTGCCACCGACCGCCAAATGTCTGGCTACACCTTC
TRBD1 few TRBJ1-1 TRBV7-8 CASSFRDPGQGSEAFF TGTGCCAGCAGCTTCCGTGACCCGGGACAGGGATCTGAAGCTTTCTTT
TRBD1 - TRBJ2-7 TRBV11-2 CASSFGTGTYEQYF TGTGCCAGCAGCTTTGGGACAGGGACCTACGAGCAGTACTTC
TRBD2 few TRBJ2-3 TRBV6-1 CASSDGREGTDTQYF TGTGCCAGCAGTGATGGGCGGGAGGGTACAGATACGCAGTATTTT
- - TRBJ2-7 TRBV27 CASRVSRSAEQYF TGTGCCAGCCGTGTCTCAAGGAGCGCCGAGCAGTACTTC
- - TRBJ2-5 TRBV25-1 CASSNPSETQYF TGTGCCAGCAGCAACCCCTCAGAGACCCAGTACTTC
TRBD2 - TRBJ2-1 TRBV4-3 CASSQEFSGRGKQFF TGCGCCAGCAGCCAAGAATTCAGCGGGAGGGGGAAGCAGTTCTTC
TRBD1 - TRBJ2-1 TRBV28 CATYPGQTYNEQFF TGTGCCACGTACCCGGGACAGACCTACAATGAGCAGTTCTTC
- few TRBJ2-7 TRBV27 CASTGFRGGLSYEQYF TGTGCCAGCACGGGGTTCAGGGGGGGCCTTTCCTACGAGCAGTACTTC
- - TRBJ2-7 TRBV5-8 CASSLRGLGTEQYF TGTGCCAGCAGCTTACGGGGCTTGGGAACCGAGCAGTACTTC
TRBD1 - TRBJ2-1 TRBV7-6 CASSSILGQASTSGHNEQFF TGTGCCAGCAGTAGTATTCTGGGACAGGCGTCCACATCGGGGCACAATGAGCAGTTCTTC
TRBD2 - TRBJ2-1 TRBV4-1 CASSPGLASSYNEQFF TGCGCCAGCAGCCCGGGACTAGCGAGCTCCTACAATGAGCAGTTCTTC
- - TRBJ2-7 TRBV27 CASSSMGPSSYEQYF TGTGCCAGCAGTTCCATGGGACCGAGCTCCTACGAGCAGTACTTC
- once TRBJ2-2 TRBV19 CASSIGGARNTGELFF TGTGCCAGTAGTATTGGAGGGGCCCGTAACACCGGGGAGCTGTTTTTT
TRBD1 few TRBJ1-1 TRBV10-2 CASMNRGLTNTEAFF TGCGCCAGCATGAACAGGGGGCTCACGAACACTGAAGCTTTCTTT
- - TRBJ2-5 TRBV6-1 CASSEGEVGTQYF TGTGCCAGCAGTGAAGGGGAAGTAGGGACCCAGTACTTC
- - TRBJ2-5 TRBV7-9 CASSPITAQETQYF TGTGCCAGCAGCCCAATTACAGCCCAAGAGACCCAGTACTTC
- few TRBJ2-7 TRBV5-1 CASSLAPRQAEYEQYF TGCGCCAGCAGCTTGGCCCCTAGACAGGCTGAGTACGAGCAGTACTTC
- few TRBJ2-1 TRBV12-5 CASAQGPKNEQFF TGTGCTAGTGCCCAGGGTCCTAAAAATGAGCAGTTCTTC
- - TRBJ1-2 TRBV6-5 CASSKPGVGNYGYTF TGTGCCAGCAGTAAGCCGGGAGTGGGGAACTATGGCTACACCTTC
TRBD2 - TRBJ2-5 TRBV28 CATLDPLLAGWPQYF TGTGCCACCCTCGACCCGTTACTAGCGGGTTGGCCCCAGTACTTC
- - TRBJ2-2 TRBV19 CASSIDIFGGELFF TGTGCCAGTAGTATAGATATATTTGGCGGGGAGCTGTTTTTT
- - TRBJ2-6 TRBV7-8 CASSFEGTGANVLTF TGTGCCAGCAGCTTCGAGGGGACTGGGGCCAACGTCCTGACTTTC
- - TRBJ2-1 TRBV4-3 CASSQEAGWVHNEQFF TGCGCCAGCAGCCAAGAAGCAGGTTGGGTCCACAATGAGCAGTTCTTC
- - TRBJ2-7 TRBV25-1 CASSEGADYEQYF TGTGCCAGCAGTGAAGGTGCGGACTACGAGCAGTACTTC
- few TRBJ2-5 TRBV11-2 CASSLWQAETQYF TGTGCCAGCAGCTTATGGCAAGCAGAGACCCAGTACTTC
- - TRBJ2-7 TRBV28 CASSSIAAAGYEQYF TGTGCCAGCAGTTCTATAGCGGCCGCGGGGTACGAGCAGTACTTC